Listed here are 4 T cell receptor beta chains from one sample, sequenced in a study of T cell repertoires in cytomegalovirus infection. MiXCR was run by TCRdb on the reads, yielding one entry per CDR3 protein. The sample lists approximately 340,000 distinct CDR3 sequences, just under 30% occurring once. For these receptors, no antigen is known. Here the sequenced sample was cultured PBMCs, taken from culture after CMV antigen stimulation. The receptors were sampled from a human donor in good health (CMV status not recorded). Some clones in this sample may be carry-over from other donors' samples.

The sample holds many counts of this clonotype. V gene TRBV6-2 or TRBV6-3 combines with J gene TRBJ2-1; D may be TRBD1 (5 bases). The CDR3 consists of 15 residues. V was clipped by 2 bases and J by 0 bases, with 8 bases between them. Germline CDR1 reads MNHEY; CDR2 reads SVGEGT. The CDR3 nucleotides read TGTGCCAGCAGTTACGGGGCAAGCTCCTACAATGAGCAGTTCTTC. Protein product: CASSYGASSYNEQFF.

V is TRBV27 and J is TRBJ2-7; TRBD2 aligns across 11 bases. The CDR3 consists of 14 residues. With V trimmed by 4 bases and J by 6 bases, 5 bases remained unmatched. The V gene's germline CDR1 is MNHEY and CDR2 SMNVEV (reference sequence). The CDR3 region is CASSSGLAAFEQYF. CDR3 nucleotides: TGTGCCAGCAGTTCGGGACTAGCGGCTTTCGAGCAGTACTTC.

This clonotype was detected only a few times. V is TRBV24-1 and J is TRBJ2-3; possibly TRBD1 for D (6 bases). The V end was cut by 3 bases, the J end by 3 bases, with 9 bases between. This CDR3 spans 14 amino acids. Germline loops: CDR1 KGHDR, CDR2 SFDVKD. Written as DNA, the CDR3 is TGTGCCACCAGTGATCCAACAGGGACAGATACGCAGTATTTT. Protein sequence: CATSDPTGTDTQYF.

This clonotype was recorded a few times. This rearrangement joins TRBV7-9 to TRBJ1-3; no clear D. V lost 1 base to trimming and J lost 0 bases, with 13 bases between them. In germline, CDR1 is SEHNR, CDR2 FQNEAQ (reference sequence). The length of the CDR3 is 17 residues. The CDR3 sequence is CASSLGIPDGSGNTIYF. DNA of the CDR3: TGTGCCAGCAGCTTAGGGATCCCGGACGGCTCTGGAAACACCATATATTTT.